One and the same sample provided the 30 T cell receptor beta chains below, sequenced in a study of response to subunit inactivated influenza vaccine. TCRdb redid the calling of the RT-PCR reads with MiXCR, one entry per CDR3 protein. The profile covers 200,000 to 250,000 distinct CDR3 sequences, with 9.5% to 15% appearing a single time and 7.8% taken by the ten largest. The material was non-naive T cells sorted from PBMCs, obtained 14 to 15 days before vaccination. Source of these receptors: a man aged 50 or older who received an inactivated influenza vaccine.

At least ten counts were recorded for this clonotype. This sequence joins TRBV27 and TRBJ2-2, with TRBD1 matching 9 bases. Germline-derived CDR1 and CDR2 are MNHEY and SMNVEV (reference sequence). The length of the CDR3 is 19 residues. V shed 7 bases, J shed 1 base, and the junction held 16 bases outside the gene matches. The DNA of the CDR3 is TGTGCCAGCACTCGCCTGGCAGGGGGGGGACAGGGGAACACCGGGGAGCTGTTTTTT. This sequence encodes CASTRLAGGGQGNTGELFF.

In its sample, this clonotype was seen a few times. This chain uses TRBV7-8 with TRBJ2-3; D might be TRBD1 (6 bases). V gave up 4 bases and J gave up 2 bases, with 16 bases separating them. Germline-derived CDR1 and CDR2 are SGHVS and FQNEAQ. The CDR3 covers 16 residues. CDR3 nucleotide sequence: TGTGCCAGCAGCTCTCGCAACAGGGACATCACAGATACGCAGTATTTT. Its protein is CASSSRNRDITDTQYF.

This clonotype was seen ten or more times. The J gene is TRBJ1-6, the V gene TRBV27; D ambiguous. V was shortened by 3 bases and J by 9 bases, with 6 bases between the two germline ends. CDR1 MNHEY and CDR2 SMNVEV come from the germline V gene (reference sequence). This CDR3 spans 12 amino acids. CDR3 in DNA: TGTGCCAGCAGTTTTATTTCTTCACCCCTCCACTTT. As protein: CASSFISSPLHF.

This clonotype was recorded at least ten times. The rearrangement joins TRBV2 to TRBJ2-1, with TRBD2 as a possible D gene (6 bases). Trimming left V 2 bases short and J 5 bases short, with 13 bases between. The CDR3 extends over 15 amino acids. Germline V lookup: CDR1 SNHLY, CDR2 FYNNEI. The CDR3 loop reads CASSERAGRNNEQFF. CDR3 nucleotide sequence: TGTGCCAGCAGTGAAAGGGCGGGGAGAAACAATGAGCAGTTCTTC.

Only a few counts were recorded for this clonotype. The chain couples TRBV28 to TRBJ2-7; 9 bases match TRBD1. From germline, CDR1 is MDHEN and CDR2 SYDVKM. V shed 5 bases and J 3 bases; nucleotides not matched to a gene: 8. This CDR3 has 15 residues. The DNA for the CDR3 is TGTGCCAGCAGTACAGGGGGCATTCGCCGCTACGAGCAGTACTTC. Protein product: CASSTGGIRRYEQYF.

The CDR3 protein is CASSSGGQGGQHF. The CDR3 bases are TGTGCCAGCAGTTCCGGGGGACAAGGAGGCCAGCATTTT. V gene TRBV12-3 or TRBV12-4 combines with J gene TRBJ1-5, with D possibly being TRBD1 (6 bases). This CDR3 has 13 amino acids. Between the trimmed V and J ends, which lost 4 bases and 12 bases, there was a span of 16 bases.

In this sample, this clonotype turned up many times. The chain links TRBV7-9 to TRBJ1-2; the D gene is possibly TRBD1 (5 bases). V lost 0 bases, J lost 9 bases, and 11 bases lay in between. The CDR3 is made up of 13 amino acids. In germline, CDR1 is SEHNR, CDR2 FQNEAQ (reference sequence). The CDR3: CASSLAGGVRYTF. The CDR3 DNA is TGTGCCAGCAGCTTAGCGGGGGGGGTCCGCTACACCTTC. The full variable domain, completed using reference TRBV7-9 and TRBJ1-2, is DTGVSQNPRHKITKRGQNVTFRCDPISEHNRLYWYRQTLGQGPEFLTYFQNEAQLEKSRLLSDRFSAERPKGSFSTLEIQRTEQGDSAMYLCASSLAGGVRYTFGSGTRLTVV.

This clonotype has a handful of counts. The chain carries TRBV29-1 and TRBJ2-7; weak D call: TRBD1 (6 bases). The CDR3 consists of 14 residues. V gave up 4 bases and J gave up 2 bases, with 15 bases separating them. Germline CDR1 reads SQVTM; CDR2 reads ANQGSEA. CDR3 DNA sequence: TGCAGCGTTGGTGGGAAACAGGGAACCTACGAGCAGTACTTC. Its translation: CSVGGKQGTYEQYF.

This chain links TRBV12-3 or TRBV12-4 with TRBJ1-2; no reliable D call. This CDR3 has 11 residues. Trimming shortened V by 2 bases and J by 7 bases, and 5 bases separated the two germline ends. This chain's CDR3 is CASSLRVGYTF. CDR3 bases: TGTGCCAGCAGTTTAAGGGTTGGCTACACCTTC.

The rearrangement links TRBV5-1 to TRBJ2-3; no clear D gene. Trimming left V 0 bases short and J 5 bases short, with 13 bases between. The CDR3 has 15 residues. Per the germline V gene, CDR1 is SGHRS and CDR2 is YFSETQ. CDR3 sequence (DNA): TGCGCCAGCAGCTTGGTAACAGTGGGCGTAGATACGCAGTATTTT. Residues: CASSLVTVGVDTQYF.

This clonotype has just a few counts. V gene TRBV5-1 combines with J gene TRBJ2-3, with D possibly matching TRBD2 (5 bases). CDR3 length: 14 residues. CDR1 and CDR2 (germline): SGHRS, YFSETQ. The V end lost 0 bases, the J end lost 7 bases, and 12 bases lay between the germline ends. CDR3 coding DNA: TGCGCCAGCAGCTTGGGGAGGCTTTGGAATACGCAGTATTTT. Translated: CASSLGRLWNTQYF.

This clonotype showed up just a few times. The rearrangement uses TRBV15 and TRBJ2-2, with D uncertain. V lost 0 bases and J 1 base, leaving 9 bases between the germline ends. Germline V gene lookup returns CDR1 LNHNV and CDR2 YYDKDF (reference sequence). The CDR3 is 16 amino acids. Here the CDR3 reads CATSREATLNTGELFF. The DNA of the CDR3 is TGTGCCACCAGCAGAGAAGCTACGTTGAACACCGGGGAGCTGTTTTTT.

This clonotype was counted at least ten times. The gene calls are TRBV12-3 or TRBV12-4 and TRBJ2-7; 8 bases agree with TRBD2. This CDR3 comprises 15 residues. With V trimmed by 9 bases and J by 0 bases, 10 bases remained unmatched. CDR3 DNA sequence: TGTGCCAGTACCCGGGCGGGGGGCAGCTCCTACGAGCAGTACTTC. This sequence encodes CASTRAGGSSYEQYF.

The chain carries TRBV6-2 or TRBV6-3 and TRBJ2-5; possibly TRBD2 for D (6 bases). Deletions cut 6 bases from V and 7 bases from J, with 18 bases between. This CDR3 has 14 amino acids. Germline V gives CDR1 MNHEY, CDR2 SVGEGT. DNA of the CDR3: TGTGCCAGCAGCCCCGGCCGGTTCGGGGGGACCCAGTACTTC. Residues: CASSPGRFGGTQYF.

The chain recombines TRBV4-2 with TRBJ2-3; 11 positions agree with TRBD2. Germline CDR1 and CDR2: LGHNA and YNFKEQ. The CDR3 is 15 residues long. V dropped 7 bases and J dropped 5; count of bases not matched to a gene: 8. This CDR3 reads CASTKLAGVGDTQYF. The CDR3 region has the DNA TGTGCCAGCACCAAACTAGCGGGAGTAGGAGATACGCAGTATTTT.

The table lists this clonotype with a few counts. This rearrangement joins TRBV5-6 to TRBJ2-3; D gene unclear. Between the trimmed V and J ends, which lost 1 base and 1 base, there was a span of 10 bases. This CDR3 comprises 15 residues. Germline V gene sequence: CDR1 SGHDT, CDR2 YYEEEE. CDR3 sequence (DNA): TGTGCCAGCAGCTTGCTCCAGTCTCGCACAGATACGCAGTATTTT. This translates into CASSLLQSRTDTQYF.

This clonotype turned up a few times. V gene TRBV6-5 combines with J gene TRBJ2-7, with TRBD1 matching over 7 bases. Germline CDR1 and CDR2: MNHEY and SVGAGI. The junction had 3 bases not matched to a gene; V was cut back by 2 bases and J by 2 bases. This CDR3 spans 14 amino acids. The CDR3 DNA is TGTGCCAGCAGTTACGGGACAGAAGCCTACGAGCAGTACTTC. This sequence encodes CASSYGTEAYEQYF.

The DNA of the CDR3 is TGTGCCAGCGGGACAGGGGGCATCGAAAAACTGTTTTTT. Translated, it gives CASGTGGIEKLFF. The rearrangement links TRBV27 to TRBJ1-4; 12 bases line up with TRBD1. CDR3 size: 13 residues. The germline V gene encodes CDR1 MNHEY and CDR2 SMNVEV (reference sequence). V lost 8 bases and J lost 8; bases outside the gene matches: 3.

This clonotype was seen a few times. This chain connects TRBV11-1 to TRBJ2-1; no reliable D call. The CDR3 has 18 residues. Germline CDR1 and CDR2: SGHAT and FQDESV (reference sequence). The V gene lost 1 base and the J gene lost 7 bases, with 23 bases spanning the gap. The CDR3 here is CASSLDLWLTPGRNEQFF. For the CDR3, the DNA is TGTGCCAGCAGCTTAGATTTGTGGTTAACTCCAGGTCGGAATGAGCAGTTCTTC.

This clonotype was detected ten times or more. The rearrangement links TRBV20-1 to TRBJ1-1, with a tentative D call TRBD1 (5 bases). Germline assignment: CDR1 DFQATT and CDR2 SNEGSKA (reference sequence). This CDR3 contains 15 residues. Trimming removed 3 bases from V and 0 bases from J, with 14 bases in between. In DNA form, the CDR3 reads TGCAGTGCTAGGACAGCATTCGACATGAACACTGAAGCTTTCTTT. Translation gives CSARTAFDMNTEAFF.

This clonotype appeared many times. The chain recombines TRBV10-3 with TRBJ2-1; the D is unclear. The CDR3 is 11 amino acids. Trimming left V 0 bases short and J 10 bases short, with 4 bases between. CDR1 is ENHRY and CDR2 is SYGVKD in the germline V gene. The CDR3 loop is CAISESREQFF. The DNA for the CDR3 is TGTGCCATCAGTGAGTCGAGGGAGCAGTTCTTC.

This clonotype was counted many times. In DNA, the CDR3 is TGTGCCACCAGCACAGGGTACAATGAGCAGTTCTTC. It specifies CATSTGYNEQFF. The V call is TRBV15, the J call TRBJ2-1; D may be TRBD1 (5 bases). Per germline, CDR1 LNHNV and CDR2 YYDKDF (reference sequence). The CDR3 runs to 12 residues. V shed 4 bases and J shed 4 bases, with 5 bases lying between them.

The chain uses TRBV7-9 and TRBJ2-5; TRBD2 matches 8 bases. This CDR3 contains 15 residues. The V gene's germline CDR1 is SEHNR and CDR2 FQNEAQ (reference sequence). Trimming took 5 bases from V and 5 from J; bases not matched to a gene: 10. The CDR3 region has the DNA TGTGCCAGCAGCCCCCATGGCGGGGGGAGGGAGACCCAGTACTTC. Translating gives CASSPHGGGRETQYF.

This clonotype was seen at least ten times. The rearrangement uses TRBV7-2 and TRBJ2-3; D is possibly TRBD2 (7 bases). CDR3 length equals 15 residues. The germline gives CDR1 SGHTA, CDR2 FQGNSA. The V and J ends lost 1 base and 7 bases respectively, with 15 bases between them. The CDR3 protein is CASSLEGGLLNTQYF. CDR3 in DNA: TGTGCCAGCAGCTTAGAGGGGGGGCTCCTTAATACGCAGTATTTT.

The table lists this clonotype with many counts. The chain employs TRBV12-3 or TRBV12-4 and TRBJ1-5; a possible D gene is TRBD1 (5 bases). The CDR3 sequence is 15 residues long. V was cut by 7 bases and J by 3 bases, with 16 bases left in between. The CDR3 reads CASTLSWGPNQPQHF. The CDR3 nucleotides read TGTGCCAGCACCCTATCGTGGGGCCCCAATCAGCCCCAGCATTTT.

At least ten counts were recorded for this clonotype. The chain is built from TRBV7-9 and TRBJ2-2; D is undetermined. The length of the CDR3 is 16 residues. The V end lost 0 bases, the J end lost 0 bases, and 8 bases lay between the germline ends. Germline CDR1 SEHNR, CDR2 FQNEAQ (reference sequence). The CDR3 reads CASSLAIGPNTGELFF. The CDR3 bases are TGTGCCAGCAGCTTAGCGATCGGACCGAACACCGGGGAGCTGTTTTTT.

The chain combines TRBV7-9 with TRBJ2-5, with unresolved D. The CDR3 loop spans 13 amino acids. The V end lost 5 bases, the J end lost 0 bases, and 7 bases lay between the germline ends. The germline V gene has CDR1 SEHNR and CDR2 FQNEAQ (reference sequence). This CDR3 is CASSNSHQETQYF. The CDR3 nucleotides are TGTGCCAGCAGCAACAGCCACCAAGAGACCCAGTACTTC.

This clonotype occurred many times. The CDR3 bases are TGCGCCAGCAGCCAAGATGAGGGAAGCTCCTACAATGAGCAGTTCTTC. It translates to CASSQDEGSSYNEQFF. The chain recombines TRBV4-3 with TRBJ2-1, with D perhaps matching TRBD2 (5 bases). This CDR3 region has 16 residues. With 0 bases removed from V and 0 bases from J, the gap between germline ends came to 9 bases. The germline gives CDR1 LGHNA, CDR2 YSLEER.

A note on this clonotype: At one of its ends the junction is not consistent with the germline gene, which may arise from a read error. The CDR3 loop reads CGASRGPPCEQYF. The CDR3 nucleotides are TGCGGTGCTAGTCGGGGGCCACCCTGCGAGCAGTACTTC. This sequence joins TRBV20-1 and TRBJ2-7; possibly TRBD1 or TRBD2 for D (6 bases each). This CDR3 has 13 amino acids. Germline V CDR1 and CDR2: DFQATT, SNEGSKA (reference sequence).

The gene calls are TRBV6-1 and TRBJ2-2; 8 bases are shared with TRBD1. The CDR3 spans 14 residues. J lost 6 bases, V lost 5 bases, and 5 bases had no gene match. Germline CDR1 MNHNS, CDR2 SASEGT. The CDR3 region has the DNA TGTGCCAGCAGTCCGCAGGGGGCGTCCGGGGAGCTGTTTTTT. Translating it yields CASSPQGASGELFF.